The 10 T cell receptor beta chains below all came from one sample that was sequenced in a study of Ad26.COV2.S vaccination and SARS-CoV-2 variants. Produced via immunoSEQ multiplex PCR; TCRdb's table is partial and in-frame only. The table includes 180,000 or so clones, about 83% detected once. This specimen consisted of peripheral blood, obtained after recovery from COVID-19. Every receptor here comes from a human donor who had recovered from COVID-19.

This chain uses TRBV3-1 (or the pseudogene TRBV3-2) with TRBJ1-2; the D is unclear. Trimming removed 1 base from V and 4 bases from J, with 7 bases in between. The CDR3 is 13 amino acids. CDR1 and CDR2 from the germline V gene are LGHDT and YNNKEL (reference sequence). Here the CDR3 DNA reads TGTGCCAGCAGCCAAGGAAAAATCTATGGCTACACCTTC. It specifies CASSQGKIYGYTF.

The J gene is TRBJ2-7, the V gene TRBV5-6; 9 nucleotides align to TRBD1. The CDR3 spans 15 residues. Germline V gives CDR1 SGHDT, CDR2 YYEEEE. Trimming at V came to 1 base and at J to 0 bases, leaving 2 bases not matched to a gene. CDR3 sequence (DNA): TGTGCCAGCAGCTTGCTGGGACAGGGCTCCTACGAGCAGTACTTC. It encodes CASSLLGQGSYEQYF.

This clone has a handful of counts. The CDR3 region is CASSRPGTEAFF. The CDR3 DNA reads TGTGCCAGCAGCCGACCTGGAACTGAAGCTTTCTTT. The chain is built from TRBV5-4 and TRBJ1-1, with no clear D. CDR1 and CDR2 (germline): SGHNT, YYREEE (reference sequence). The germline V and J ends were trimmed by 4 bases and 5 bases, with 9 bases remaining between them. The CDR3 has 12 residues.

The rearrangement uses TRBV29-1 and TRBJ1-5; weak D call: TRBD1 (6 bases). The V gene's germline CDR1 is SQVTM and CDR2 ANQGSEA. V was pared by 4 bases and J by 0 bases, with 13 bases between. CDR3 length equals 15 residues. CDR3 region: CSVVVGGDSNQPQHF. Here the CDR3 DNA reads TGCAGCGTTGTTGTAGGGGGGGATAGCAATCAGCCCCAGCATTTT. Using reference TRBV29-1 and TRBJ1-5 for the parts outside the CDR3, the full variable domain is SAVISQKPSRDICQRGTSLTIQCQVDSQVTMMFWYRQQPGQSLTLIATANQGSEATYESGFVIDKFPISRPNLTFSTLTVSNMSPEDSSIYLCSVVVGGDSNQPQHFGDGTRLSIL.

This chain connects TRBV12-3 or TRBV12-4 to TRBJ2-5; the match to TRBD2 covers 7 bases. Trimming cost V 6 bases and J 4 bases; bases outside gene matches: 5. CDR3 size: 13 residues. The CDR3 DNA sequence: TGTGCCAGCAGACCGGGGGGTCCAGAGACCCAGTACTTC. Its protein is CASRPGGPETQYF.

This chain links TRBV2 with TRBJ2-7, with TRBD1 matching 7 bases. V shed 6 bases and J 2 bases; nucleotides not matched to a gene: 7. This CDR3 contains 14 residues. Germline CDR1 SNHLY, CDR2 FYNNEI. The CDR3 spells CASRRGQGAYEQYF. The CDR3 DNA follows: TGTGCCAGCAGGCGCGGGCAGGGGGCCTACGAGCAGTACTTC.

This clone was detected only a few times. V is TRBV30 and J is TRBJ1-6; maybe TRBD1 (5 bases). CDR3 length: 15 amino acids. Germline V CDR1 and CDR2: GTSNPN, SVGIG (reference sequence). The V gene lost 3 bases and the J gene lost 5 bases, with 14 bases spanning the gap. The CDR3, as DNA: TGTGCCTGGAGGCCTCCGGGGACGGATAATTCACCCCTCCACTTT. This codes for CAWRPPGTDNSPLHF.

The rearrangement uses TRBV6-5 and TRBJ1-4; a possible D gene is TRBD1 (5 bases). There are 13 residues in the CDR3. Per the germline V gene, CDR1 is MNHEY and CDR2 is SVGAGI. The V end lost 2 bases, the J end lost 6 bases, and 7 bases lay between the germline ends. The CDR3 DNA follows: TGTGCCAGCAGTTACGGGGGATATGAAAAACTGTTTTTT. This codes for CASSYGGYEKLFF.

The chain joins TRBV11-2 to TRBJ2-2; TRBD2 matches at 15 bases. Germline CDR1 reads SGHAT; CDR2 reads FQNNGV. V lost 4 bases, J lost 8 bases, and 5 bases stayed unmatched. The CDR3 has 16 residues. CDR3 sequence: CASSSSGLAGGGELFF. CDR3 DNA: TGTGCCAGCAGCTCAAGTGGACTAGCGGGAGGGGGGGAGCTGTTTTTT.

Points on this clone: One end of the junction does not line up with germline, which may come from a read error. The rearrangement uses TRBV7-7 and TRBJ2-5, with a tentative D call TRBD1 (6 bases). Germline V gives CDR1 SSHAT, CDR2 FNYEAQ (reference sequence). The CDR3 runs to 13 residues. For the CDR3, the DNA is TGTGCTAGCAGCAGCACAGGGCAAGAGACCCAGTACTTC. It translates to CASSSTGQETQYF.